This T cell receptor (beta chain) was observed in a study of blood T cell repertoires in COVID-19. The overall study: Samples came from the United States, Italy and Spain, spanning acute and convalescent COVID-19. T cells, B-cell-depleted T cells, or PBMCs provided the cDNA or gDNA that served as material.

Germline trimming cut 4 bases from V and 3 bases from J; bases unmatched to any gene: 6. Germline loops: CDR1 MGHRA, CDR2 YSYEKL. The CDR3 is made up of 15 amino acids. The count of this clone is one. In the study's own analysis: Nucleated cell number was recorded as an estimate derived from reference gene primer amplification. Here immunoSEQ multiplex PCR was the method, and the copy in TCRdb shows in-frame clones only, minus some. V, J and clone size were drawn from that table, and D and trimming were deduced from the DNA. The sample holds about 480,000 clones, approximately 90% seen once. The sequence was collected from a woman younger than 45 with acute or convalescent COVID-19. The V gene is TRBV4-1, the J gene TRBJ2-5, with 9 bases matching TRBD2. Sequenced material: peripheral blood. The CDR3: CASSRVPSGEETQYF. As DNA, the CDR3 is TGCGCCAGCAGCCGAGTGCCTAGCGGGGAAGAGACCCAGTACTTC.